The 9 T cell receptor beta chains reported below all come from one sample, sequenced in a study of identical twins (dated by TCRdb to the mid-2010s). The method behind the library was 5' RACE. This sample was sequenced with an Illumina HiSeq 2000. Clones were called with MiXCR by TCRdb after fastp trimmed the public reads at Q25, and only in-frame beta chains were retained. Rows with one shared CDR3 protein collapse into an entry with the most common genes and DNA. Here the sample has roughly 770,000 distinct CDR3 sequences; roughly 20% occur a single time. The top ten hold around 14% of the sample. This sample also belongs to another study, concerning T cells expressing NK-cell markers.

Sequences were obtained from PBMCs. All receptors come from a woman aged 18-29 years in good health.

The chain links TRBV11-2 to TRBJ2-3; D is unresolved. Germline CDR1 is SGHAT and CDR2 is FQNNGV. V lost 5 bases and J 0 bases, leaving 15 bases between the germline ends. The CDR3 has 16 residues. CDR3: CASSPGGSSSTDTQYF. CDR3 DNA: TGTGCCAGCAGCCCTGGTGGTTCCTCTAGCACAGATACGCAGTATTTT.

This sequence joins TRBV7-6 and TRBJ1-5; no definite D call. CDR3 size: 14 residues. CDR1 is SGHVS and CDR2 is FNYEAQ in the germline V gene. V was trimmed by 5 bases and J by 9 bases, leaving 17 bases between them. The CDR3 loop reads CASSPNIGAGPQHF. The DNA for the CDR3 is TGTGCCAGCAGCCCGAACATCGGCGCGGGGCCCCAGCATTTT.

V is TRBV29-1 and J is TRBJ1-2; D remains unclear. Trimming removed 3 bases from V and 5 bases from J, with 25 bases in between. The germline CDR1 and CDR2 sequences are SQVTM and ANQGSEA. CDR3 length: 17 amino acids. The CDR3 spells CSVDSALGLIEWYGYTF. The DNA of the CDR3 is TGCAGCGTTGACTCGGCTTTGGGGTTAATTGAATGGTATGGCTACACCTTC.

This clonotype was picked up a small number of times. The V and J genes are TRBV10-2 and TRBJ2-3; TRBD1 agrees at 10 bases. The CDR3 is 15 amino acids. Per germline, CDR1 WSHSY and CDR2 SAAADI. The ends lost 7 bases at V and 4 bases at J; junction bases unmatched: 8. DNA for the CDR3: TGCGCCAGCAAGACAGGGGGCGCGGGCCCAGATACGCAGTATTTT. Encoded protein: CASKTGGAGPDTQYF.

This clonotype has just a few counts. The V gene is TRBV12-3 or TRBV12-4, the J gene TRBJ2-7; 11 nucleotides line up with TRBD2. The CDR3 totals 15 residues. V dropped 5 bases and J dropped 7; count of bases not matched to a gene: 10. For the CDR3, the DNA is TGTGCCAGCAGTCCTGTTTTACTAGCGGGAGATGAGCAGTACTTC. Protein product: CASSPVLLAGDEQYF.

There are a few counts of this clonotype. V is TRBV6-1 and J is TRBJ2-3, with 11 bases matching TRBD2. The germline gives CDR1 MNHNS, CDR2 SASEGT. V shed 9 bases and J 1 base; nucleotides not matched to a gene: 9. The CDR3 runs 16 residues. The CDR3 coding sequence is TGTGCCAGTTCTAGCGGGAGGTTAAGCGGCACAGATACGCAGTATTTT. Translated: CASSSGRLSGTDTQYF.

This clonotype was seen more than once but under ten times. CDR3 protein: CSVSETGVTGYTF. As DNA, the CDR3 is TGCAGTGTGTCCGAGACAGGGGTGACTGGCTACACCTTC. The chain has TRBV20-1 and TRBJ1-2; 8 nucleotides agree with TRBD1. The germline gives CDR1 DFQATT, CDR2 SNEGSKA (reference sequence). This CDR3 is built from 13 residues. The V and J ends lost 7 bases and 7 bases, in that order; junction bases with no gene match: 11.

The rearrangement joins TRBV29-1 to TRBJ2-2; tentatively, D is TRBD1 (6 bases). The germline V gene encodes CDR1 SQVTM and CDR2 ANQGSEA. CDR3 size: 13 residues. V lost 6 bases and J 4 bases, leaving 12 bases between the germline ends. The CDR3 region has the DNA TGCAGCGTCCTCAGGGGAATCACCGGGGAGCTGTTTTTT. This translates into CSVLRGITGELFF.

This clonotype was counted only a few times. This chain uses TRBV29-1 with TRBJ2-4; 11 nucleotides line up with TRBD2. Germline assignment: CDR1 SQVTM and CDR2 ANQGSEA. The CDR3 is 14 residues long. J lost 6 bases, V lost 4 bases, and 5 bases had no gene match. DNA of the CDR3: TGCAGCGTTGTAGGACTAGCGGGCGCAAACATTCAGTACTTC. Protein sequence: CSVVGLAGANIQYF.